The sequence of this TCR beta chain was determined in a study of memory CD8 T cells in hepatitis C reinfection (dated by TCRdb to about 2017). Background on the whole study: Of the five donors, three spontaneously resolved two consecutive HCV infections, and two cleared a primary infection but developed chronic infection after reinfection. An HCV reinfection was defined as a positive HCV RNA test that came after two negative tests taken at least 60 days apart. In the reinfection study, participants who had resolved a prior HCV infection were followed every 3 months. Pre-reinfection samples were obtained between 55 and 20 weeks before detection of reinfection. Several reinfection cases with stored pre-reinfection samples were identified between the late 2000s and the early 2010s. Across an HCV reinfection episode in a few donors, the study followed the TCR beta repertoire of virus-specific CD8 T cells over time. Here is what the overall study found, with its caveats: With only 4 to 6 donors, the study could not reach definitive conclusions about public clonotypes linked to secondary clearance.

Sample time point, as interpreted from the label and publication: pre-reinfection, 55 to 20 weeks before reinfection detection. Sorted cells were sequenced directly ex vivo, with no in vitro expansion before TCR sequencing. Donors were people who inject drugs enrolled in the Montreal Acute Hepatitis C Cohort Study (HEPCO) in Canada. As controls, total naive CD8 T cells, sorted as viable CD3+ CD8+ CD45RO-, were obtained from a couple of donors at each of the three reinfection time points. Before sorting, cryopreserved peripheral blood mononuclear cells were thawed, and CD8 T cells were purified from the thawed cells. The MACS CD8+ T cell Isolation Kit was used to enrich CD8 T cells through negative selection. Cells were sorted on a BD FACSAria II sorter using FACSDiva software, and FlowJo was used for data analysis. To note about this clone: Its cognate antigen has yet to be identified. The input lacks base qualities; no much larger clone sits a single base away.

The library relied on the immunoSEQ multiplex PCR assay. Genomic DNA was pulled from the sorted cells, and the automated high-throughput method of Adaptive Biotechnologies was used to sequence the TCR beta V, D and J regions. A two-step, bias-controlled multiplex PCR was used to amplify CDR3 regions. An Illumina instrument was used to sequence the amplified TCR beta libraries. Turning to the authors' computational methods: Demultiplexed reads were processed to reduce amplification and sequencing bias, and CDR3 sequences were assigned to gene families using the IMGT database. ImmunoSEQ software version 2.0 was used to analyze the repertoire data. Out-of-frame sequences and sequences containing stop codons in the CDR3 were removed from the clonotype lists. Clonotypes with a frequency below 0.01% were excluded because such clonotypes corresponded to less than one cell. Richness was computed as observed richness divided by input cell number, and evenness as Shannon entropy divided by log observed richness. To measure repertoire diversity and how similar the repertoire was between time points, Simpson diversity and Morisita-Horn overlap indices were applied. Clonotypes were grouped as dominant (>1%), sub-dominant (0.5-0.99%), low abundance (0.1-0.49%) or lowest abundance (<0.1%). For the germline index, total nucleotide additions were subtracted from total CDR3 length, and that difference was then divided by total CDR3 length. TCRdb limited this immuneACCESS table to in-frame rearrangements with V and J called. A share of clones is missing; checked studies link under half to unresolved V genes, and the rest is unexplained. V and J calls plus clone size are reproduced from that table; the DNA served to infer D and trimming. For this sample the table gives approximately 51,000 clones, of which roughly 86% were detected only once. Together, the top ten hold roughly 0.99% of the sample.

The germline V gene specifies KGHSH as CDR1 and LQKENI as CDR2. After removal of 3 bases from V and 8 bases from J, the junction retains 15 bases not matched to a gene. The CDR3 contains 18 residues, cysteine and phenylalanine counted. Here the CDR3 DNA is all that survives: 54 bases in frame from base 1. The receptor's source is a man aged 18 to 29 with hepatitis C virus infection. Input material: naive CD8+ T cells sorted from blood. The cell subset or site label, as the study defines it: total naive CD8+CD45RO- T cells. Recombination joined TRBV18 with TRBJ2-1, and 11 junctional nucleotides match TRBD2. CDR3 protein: CASSPYVPGTSGSYEQFF. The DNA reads TGTGCCAGCTCACCTTATGTGCCCGGGACTAGCGGCTCTTATGAGCAGTTCTTC.